This TCR beta chain was recovered during a study of post-analysis software for immune sequencing data. As for the study in general: Relapsing-remitting, secondary progressive and progressive-relapsing forms of multiple sclerosis all featured among disease courses. Findings of the study overall: Comparison with controls showed significantly lower normalized Chao1 diversity in multiple sclerosis patients. TRBV5-6, TRBV5-1 and TRBV20-1 belonged to a set of roughly 5 TRBV segments that were more frequent in patients than controls. Those samples that were prepared in the same batch co-clustered strongly by F measure.

Comment on this clonotype: Its antigen remains unknown.

Built from TCR beta cDNA, the libraries had unique molecular identifiers in them. Between roughly 0.9 and 11 million T cells gave rise to a few hundred thousand cDNA molecules. TCRdb reprocessed the PCR reads with MiXCR, giving one entry per CDR3 protein. The sample lists roughly 540,000 distinct CDR3 sequences; approximately 31% were seen once. The germline V and J ends were trimmed by 11 bases and 7 bases, with 9 bases remaining between them. The CDR3 totals 10 residues. The sequence was collected from a girl aged 2-17 years with multiple sclerosis. V and J are TRBV12-3 or TRBV12-4 and TRBJ1-5; D gene uncertain. Sequenced sample: blood. Written as DNA, the CDR3 is TGTGCCGGACTATGGCAGCCCCAGCATTTT. Translated: CAGLWQPQHF.